This T cell receptor beta chain was obtained from a study of blood T cells in healthy people across ages. Study findings and constraints: Compared with aged donors, long-lived donors showed fewer expanded clones, suggesting selection.

To note about this clonotype: No antigen is known for it.

The CDR3 runs 13 residues. Trimming removed 3 bases at V and 5 bases at J, with 13 bases between. Germline assignment: CDR1 SQVTM and CDR2 ANQGSEA. A sample-barcoded 5' primer and a J-beta primer mix were used in a second PCR of roughly 7 to 11 cycles. Each cDNA molecule, via a template-switch adaptor with 12 random nucleotides, was tagged. TCRdb re-analysed the 5' RACE reads in MiXCR, keeping a single row per CDR3 protein. The table shows about 1,400,000 distinct CDR3 sequences, with around two fifths occurring only once. Material: blood. The chain joins TRBV29-1 to TRBJ1-1; D may be TRBD1 (5 bases). This clonotype was obtained from a woman between 18 and 30 years old in good health. CDR3 bases: TGCAGCGTTGAGGACAAGGTGAGGACTGAAGCTTTCTTT. Protein product: CSVEDKVRTEAFF.